The 21 T cell receptor beta chains below come from one sample, sequenced in a study of cytomegalovirus exposure and HLA in healthy donors. PCR was performed using 60 Vbeta and 13 Jbeta primers. The repertoire was sequenced with immunoSEQ multiplex PCR; TCRdb's copy has only in-frame clones and lacks some. Of about 150,000 clones listed, 82% are singletons. Sequences were obtained from PBMCs. The receptors originated from a male donor in good health and CMV-seronegative.

V gene TRBV7-4 combines with J gene TRBJ1-1; a possible D gene is TRBD1 (6 bases). This CDR3 has 20 amino acids. Germline V gene sequence: CDR1 SGHVT, CDR2 SQSDAQ. V lost 4 bases and J lost 1, with 28 bases in between. CDR3 region: CASSSTPRGNDSASNTEAFF. Here the CDR3 DNA reads TGTGCCAGCAGCTCTACACCTAGGGGGAATGACAGCGCCTCGAACACTGAAGCTTTCTTT. Using reference TRBV7-4 and TRBJ1-1 for the parts outside the CDR3, the full variable domain is GAGVSQSPRYKVAKRGRDVALRCDSISGHVTLYWYRQTLGQGSEVLTYSQSDAQRDKSGRPSGRFSAERPERSVSTLKIQRTEQGDSAVYLCASSSTPRGNDSASNTEAFFGQGTRLTVV.

The gene calls are TRBV7-2 and TRBJ1-1, with 8 bases identical to TRBD1. Trimming cost V 6 bases and J 6 bases; bases outside gene matches: 12. The CDR3 has 15 amino acids. Germline-derived CDR1 and CDR2 are SGHTA and FQGNSA. Written as DNA, the CDR3 is TGTGCCAGCAGTACTCTGCAGGGGGCGAGCGCTGAAGCTTTCTTT. It is translated as CASSTLQGASAEAFF.

The genes are TRBV21-1 and TRBJ2-2; the table assigns TRBD2, which was not confirmed against the DNA. TRBV21-1 is described as a pseudogene. The length of the CDR3 is 17 residues. The CDR3 nucleotides are TGTGCCAGCAGCAAAGGGTCGGCTAGCAGACACACCGGGGAGCTGTTTTTT. Encoded protein: CASSKGSASRHTGELFF.

The chain uses TRBV5-1 and TRBJ1-2; 8 nucleotides align to TRBD1. Per the germline V gene, CDR1 is SGHRS and CDR2 is YFSETQ. J was trimmed by 3 bases and V by 0 bases; bases with no gene match: 7. This CDR3 is 16 amino acids long. The CDR3 sequence: CASSLAENRGDYGYTF. DNA for the CDR3: TGCGCCAGCAGCTTGGCCGAGAACAGGGGGGACTATGGCTACACCTTC. Full variable domain (rest looked up from reference TRBV5-1 and TRBJ1-2): KAGVTQTPRYLIKTRGQQVTLSCSPISGHRSVSWYQQTPGQGLQFLFEYFSETQRNKGNFPGRFSGRQFSNSRSEMNVSTLELGDSALYLCASSLAENRGDYGYTFGSGTRLTVV.

This clone was detected only a few times. The chain employs TRBV6-5 and TRBJ1-1; D is ambiguous. Germline-derived CDR1 and CDR2 are MNHEY and SVGAGI. Trimming pared 4 bases from V and 4 bases from J, leaving 10 bases between. CDR3 size: 13 residues. The CDR3 bases are TGTGCCAGCAGTTGGGGTCGGGGCACTGAAGCTTTCTTT. It specifies CASSWGRGTEAFF.

The chain has TRBV12-5 and TRBJ1-1, with TRBD1 matching over 9 bases. Germline-derived CDR1 and CDR2 are LGHNT and FRNRAP. This CDR3 has 15 amino acids. V shed 1 base and J 1 base; nucleotides not matched to a gene: 1. In nucleotides, the CDR3 is TGTGCTAGTGGTTTGGGACAGGGGGAGAACACTGAAGCTTTCTTT. Its translation: CASGLGQGENTEAFF.

The V gene is TRBV7-2, the J gene TRBJ2-3; 10 bases agree with TRBD2. With V trimmed by 1 base and J by 6 bases, 4 bases remained unmatched. The germline CDR1 and CDR2 sequences are SGHTA and FQGNSA. This CDR3 is built from 15 residues. The CDR3 nucleotides are TGTGCCAGCAGCTTAGGACTAGCGGGCCGGGATACGCAGTATTTT. Translation gives CASSLGLAGRDTQYF.

The rearrangement joins TRBV6-1 to TRBJ2-7; 7 positions agree with TRBD2. The germline V gene has CDR1 MNHNS and CDR2 SASEGT. V shed 5 bases, J shed 4 bases, and the junction held 5 bases outside the gene matches. This CDR3 is built from 13 residues. The CDR3 reads CASSPPGGYEQYF. CDR3 bases: TGTGCCAGCAGTCCCCCGGGAGGTTACGAGCAGTACTTC.

This clone was seen a handful of times. This sequence joins TRBV14 and TRBJ2-1, with TRBD2 identical over 11 bases. V was clipped by 1 base and J by 5 bases; unmatched bases: 13. CDR1 SGHDN and CDR2 FVKESK come from the germline V gene. The CDR3 totals 19 residues. CDR3 amino acids: CASSQGWLAGGKPNNEQFF. DNA for the CDR3: TGTGCCAGCAGCCAAGGGTGGCTAGCGGGGGGAAAACCCAACAATGAGCAGTTCTTC.

This chain uses TRBV6-5 with TRBJ1-1; possibly TRBD1 for D (5 bases). V was shortened by 0 bases and J by 4 bases, with 9 bases between the two germline ends. CDR1 and CDR2 from the germline V gene are MNHEY and SVGAGI. This CDR3 spans 14 amino acids. The CDR3 here is CASSYSRQGTEAFF. CDR3 coding DNA: TGTGCCAGCAGTTACTCCCGGCAGGGCACTGAAGCTTTCTTT.

CDR3 protein: CASSLGRTPTHGYGYTF. The CDR3 DNA follows: TGCGCCAGCAGCTTGGGGAGGACTCCCACTCATGGCTATGGCTACACCTTC. V usage is TRBV5-1 and J usage is TRBJ1-2; D gene uncertain. Trimming removed 0 bases from V and 4 bases from J, with 19 bases in between. The CDR3 spans 17 residues. The germline V gene encodes CDR1 SGHRS and CDR2 YFSETQ.

V usage is TRBV6-6 and J usage is TRBJ1-2; D perhaps matches TRBD1 (5 bases). Germline CDR1 MNHNY, CDR2 SVGAGI (reference sequence). The length of the CDR3 is 12 residues. The V end lost 5 bases, the J end lost 6 bases, and 10 bases lay between the germline ends. CDR3 nucleotides: TGTGCCAGCAGTGCAGGGCCGGATGGCTACACCTTC. As protein: CASSAGPDGYTF.

The V gene is TRBV2, the J gene TRBJ1-2; possible D gene TRBD1, 6 bases. Germline CDR1 SNHLY, CDR2 FYNNEI. There are 14 residues in the CDR3. V was cut by 7 bases and J by 5 bases, with 17 bases left in between. CDR3 nucleotides: TGTGCCAGCACCCTTGGGGGGGCCCGTTATGGCTACACCTTC. It yields the protein CASTLGGARYGYTF.

The chain employs TRBV28 and TRBJ2-5, with a tentative D call TRBD1 (6 bases). Germline assignment: CDR1 MDHEN and CDR2 SYDVKM. V lost 7 bases and J 2 bases, leaving 14 bases between the germline ends. The CDR3 extends over 14 amino acids. CDR3 protein: CASNKPGTQETQYF. As DNA, the CDR3 is TGTGCCAGCAACAAACCCGGGACACAAGAGACCCAGTACTTC.

This clone turned up a few times. The chain carries TRBV6-4 and TRBJ2-3, with 8 bases matching TRBD2. This CDR3 comprises 16 residues. Germline CDR1 MRHNA, CDR2 SNTAGT. The ends lost 0 bases at V and 5 bases at J; junction bases unmatched: 7. CDR3 nucleotide sequence: TGTGCCAGCAGTGACTCGTCGGCGGGAGGTAAAGATACGCAGTATTTT. It yields the protein CASSDSSAGGKDTQYF.

In DNA, the CDR3 is TGTGCCAGCAGCTCGGACAGGTTTCTCTACGAGCAGTACTTC. Residues: CASSSDRFLYEQYF. J is TRBJ2-7 and V is TRBV7-2, with 7 bases lining up with TRBD1. The CDR3 has 14 amino acids. Germline CDR1 is SGHTA and CDR2 is FQGNSA. Trimming removed 4 bases from V and 3 bases from J; junction bases left unmatched: 6.

The rearrangement uses TRBV7-2 and TRBJ1-2; 8 nucleotides align to TRBD1. Germline V gene lookup returns CDR1 SGHTA and CDR2 FQGNSA. The CDR3 sequence is 14 residues long. J lost 6 bases, V lost 5 bases, and 8 bases had no gene match. CDR3: CASSLTGALDGYTF. DNA of the CDR3: TGTGCCAGCAGCCTGACAGGGGCCCTGGATGGCTACACCTTC.

The V gene is TRBV27, the J gene TRBJ2-1; D perhaps matches TRBD1 (5 bases). Germline loops: CDR1 MNHEY, CDR2 SMNVEV (reference sequence). This CDR3 region has 14 residues. Trimming took off 6 bases at V and 4 bases at J, with 13 bases between the two ends. The CDR3 spells CASRTQGQYNEQFF. The DNA of the CDR3 is TGTGCCAGCAGGACCCAGGGTCAATACAATGAGCAGTTCTTC.

This clone came up once. The junction does not match germline at one end; this may be a read error. The chain is built from TRBV19 and TRBJ2-7, with D tentatively TRBD2 (5 bases). CDR3 length: 14 amino acids. Looked up from germline, CDR1 is LNHDA and CDR2 is SQIVND (reference sequence). The CDR3 bases are TGTGCCAGCAGTAGAGGGCCCAGCTCCTACGAGCAGTACTTC. Translation: CASSRGPSSYEQYF.

This chain links TRBV7-2 with TRBJ2-5, with D perhaps TRBD2 (5 bases). Germline V CDR1 and CDR2: SGHTA, FQGNSA. The V gene lost 5 bases and the J gene lost 11 bases, with 18 bases spanning the gap. The CDR3 covers 13 residues. This chain's CDR3 is CASSLSGIWEQYF. The DNA for the CDR3 is TGTGCCAGCAGCCTTAGTGGGATATGGGAGCAGTACTTC.

The chain carries TRBV6-6 and TRBJ2-6, with D tentatively TRBD1 (6 bases). The CDR3 runs to 14 residues. Germline V gene lookup returns CDR1 MNHNY and CDR2 SVGAGI (reference sequence). V was pared by 10 bases and J by 0 bases, with 10 bases between. CDR3 DNA sequence: TGTGCCACCCTGGGGGCCTCTGGGGCCAACGTCCTGACTTTC. Translating it yields CATLGASGANVLTF.